This T cell receptor (beta chain) was found in a study of T cell responses to AZD1222 COVID-19 vaccine. Germline assignment: CDR1 MNHEY and CDR2 SVGAGI. The V gene lost 10 bases and the J gene lost 2 bases, with 13 bases spanning the gap. The CDR3 spans 13 residues. Produced via immunoSEQ multiplex PCR; TCRdb's table is partial and in-frame only. The sample consists of 160,000 or so clones, approximately 90% of them appearing once. The chain carries TRBV6-5 and TRBJ2-3; no reliable D call. The clonotype originates from an adult who received the MenACWY meningococcal vaccine as a control. Sequences were derived from peripheral blood, sampled 28 days after the second dose of the MenACWY control vaccine. The CDR3 sequence is CATGVGDTDTQYF. Written as DNA, the CDR3 is TGTGCCACCGGAGTCGGTGACACAGATACGCAGTATTTT.